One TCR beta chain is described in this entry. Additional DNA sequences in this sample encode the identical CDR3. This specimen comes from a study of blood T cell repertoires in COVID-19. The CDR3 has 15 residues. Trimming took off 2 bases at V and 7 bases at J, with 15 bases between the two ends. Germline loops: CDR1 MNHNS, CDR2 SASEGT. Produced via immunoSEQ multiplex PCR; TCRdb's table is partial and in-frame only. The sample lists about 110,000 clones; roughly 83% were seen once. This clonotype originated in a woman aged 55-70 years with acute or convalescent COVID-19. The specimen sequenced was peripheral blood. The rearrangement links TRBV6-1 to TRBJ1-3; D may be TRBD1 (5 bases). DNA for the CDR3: TGTGCCAGCAGTGAACTCCGGACGGGGGAGAACACCATATATTTT. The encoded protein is CASSELRTGENTIYF.